The clone carrying this TCR beta chain was detected only a few times. The data were taken from a study of cytomegalovirus exposure and HLA in healthy donors. The PCR ran on 60 Vbeta and 13 Jbeta primers. TCRdb keeps only in-frame clones here, not all; method: immunoSEQ multiplex PCR. The table lists roughly 120,000 clones, less than 65% of them singletons, with more than 8% in the top ten. Germline V lookup: CDR1 SGDLS, CDR2 YYNGEE. The CDR3 loop spans 15 amino acids. Trimming removed 0 bases from V and 7 bases from J, with 14 bases in between. Material for sequencing was PBMCs. This chain joins TRBV9 and TRBJ1-3; D gene uncertain. This TCR was sampled from a man aged 40-50 years in good health and CMV-seropositive. As DNA, the CDR3 is TGTGCCAGCAGCGTAGGTACCTTGGAGTGGAACACCATATATTTT. Translated: CASSVGTLEWNTIYF.